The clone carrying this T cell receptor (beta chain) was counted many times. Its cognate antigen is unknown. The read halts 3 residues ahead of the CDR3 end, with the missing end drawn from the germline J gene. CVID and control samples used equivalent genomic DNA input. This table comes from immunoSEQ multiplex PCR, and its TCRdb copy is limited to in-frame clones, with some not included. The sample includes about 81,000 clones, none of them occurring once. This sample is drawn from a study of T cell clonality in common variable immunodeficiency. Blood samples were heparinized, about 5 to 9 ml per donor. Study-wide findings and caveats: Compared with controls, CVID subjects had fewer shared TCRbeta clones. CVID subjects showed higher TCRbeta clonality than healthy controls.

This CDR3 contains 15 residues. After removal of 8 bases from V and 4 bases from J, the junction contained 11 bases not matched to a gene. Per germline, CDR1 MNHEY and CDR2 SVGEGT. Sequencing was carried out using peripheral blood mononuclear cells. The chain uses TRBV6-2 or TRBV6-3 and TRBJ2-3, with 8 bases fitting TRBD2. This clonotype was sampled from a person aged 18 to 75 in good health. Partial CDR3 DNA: TGTGCCAGCGCCGAACTAGCGGTCCCCCCAGATACG. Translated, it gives CASAELAVPPDT. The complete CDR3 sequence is CASAELAVPPDTQYF.